This T cell receptor (beta chain) derives from a study of shared clonotypes between healthy human individuals. Clones were sequenced by immunoSEQ multiplex PCR, and TCRdb holds only the in-frame ones, with some missing. The table includes 1,100,000 or so clones, 78% detected once. Germline lookup yields CDR1 SGHNT and CDR2 YYREEE (reference sequence). There are 15 residues in the CDR3. V lost 4 bases and J 7 bases, leaving 18 bases between the germline ends. The chain is built from TRBV5-4 and TRBJ2-1; a possible D gene is TRBD1 (7 bases). The TCR comes from a man aged 18 to 29 in good health. Some clones in this sample may be carry-over from other donors' samples. Sequenced input: memory CD4+ T cells from PBMCs. Documented subset: CD45RA-negative fraction. The CDR3 region is CASSPDGGGKNEQFF. The CDR3 region has the DNA TGTGCCAGCAGCCCGGACGGAGGGGGCAAGAATGAGCAGTTCTTC.